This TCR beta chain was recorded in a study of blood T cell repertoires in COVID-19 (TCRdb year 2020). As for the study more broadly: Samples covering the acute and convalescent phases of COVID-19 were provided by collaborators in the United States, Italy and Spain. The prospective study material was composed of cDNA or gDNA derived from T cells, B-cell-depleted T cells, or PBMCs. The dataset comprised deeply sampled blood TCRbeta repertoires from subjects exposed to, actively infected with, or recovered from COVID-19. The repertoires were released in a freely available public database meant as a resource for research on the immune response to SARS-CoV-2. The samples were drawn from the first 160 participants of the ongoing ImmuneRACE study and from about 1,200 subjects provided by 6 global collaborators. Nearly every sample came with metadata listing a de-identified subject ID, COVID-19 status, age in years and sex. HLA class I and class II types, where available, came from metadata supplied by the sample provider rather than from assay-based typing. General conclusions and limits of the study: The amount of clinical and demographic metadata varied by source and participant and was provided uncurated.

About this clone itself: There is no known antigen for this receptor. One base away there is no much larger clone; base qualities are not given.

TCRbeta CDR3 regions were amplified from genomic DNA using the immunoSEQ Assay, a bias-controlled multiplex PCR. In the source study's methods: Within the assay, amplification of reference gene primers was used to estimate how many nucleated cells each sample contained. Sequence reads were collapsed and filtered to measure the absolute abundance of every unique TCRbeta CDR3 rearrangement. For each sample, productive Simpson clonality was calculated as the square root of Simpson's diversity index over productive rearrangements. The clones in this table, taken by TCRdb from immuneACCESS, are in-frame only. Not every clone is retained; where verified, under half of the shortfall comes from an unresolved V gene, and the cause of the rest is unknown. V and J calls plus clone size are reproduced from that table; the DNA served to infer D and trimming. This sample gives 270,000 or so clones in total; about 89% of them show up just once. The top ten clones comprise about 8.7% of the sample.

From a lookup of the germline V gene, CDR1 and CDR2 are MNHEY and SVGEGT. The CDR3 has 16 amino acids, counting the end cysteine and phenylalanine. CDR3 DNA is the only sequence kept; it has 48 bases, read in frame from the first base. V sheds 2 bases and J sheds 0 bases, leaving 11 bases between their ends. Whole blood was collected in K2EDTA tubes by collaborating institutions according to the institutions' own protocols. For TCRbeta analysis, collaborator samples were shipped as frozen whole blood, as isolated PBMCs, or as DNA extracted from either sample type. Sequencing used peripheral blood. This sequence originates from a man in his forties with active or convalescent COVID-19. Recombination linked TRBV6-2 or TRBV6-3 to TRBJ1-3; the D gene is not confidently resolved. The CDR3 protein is CASSYRVRVSGNTIYF. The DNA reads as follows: TGTGCCAGCAGTTACCGGGTCAGAGTCTCTGGAAACACCATATATTTT.